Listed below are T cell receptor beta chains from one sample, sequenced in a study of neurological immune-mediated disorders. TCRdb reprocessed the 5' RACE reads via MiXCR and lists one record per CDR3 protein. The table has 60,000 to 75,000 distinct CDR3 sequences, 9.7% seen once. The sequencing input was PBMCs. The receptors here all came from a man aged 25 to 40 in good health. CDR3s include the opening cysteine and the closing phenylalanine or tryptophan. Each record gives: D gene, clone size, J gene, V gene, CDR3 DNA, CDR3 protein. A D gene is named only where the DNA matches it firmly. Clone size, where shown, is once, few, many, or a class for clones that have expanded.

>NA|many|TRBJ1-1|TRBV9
TGTGCCAGCAGCTCCGGGGGGGGGAGAACTGAAGCTTTCTTT
CASSSGGGRTEAFF
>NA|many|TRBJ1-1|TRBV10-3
TGTGCCATCAGCCGATCCTCGGGTAGTAACACTGAAGCTTTCTTT
CAISRSSGSNTEAFF
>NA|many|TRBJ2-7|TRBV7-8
TGTGCCAGCAGCGCCTCCGGGACAAATTACGAGCAGTACTTC
CASSASGTNYEQYF
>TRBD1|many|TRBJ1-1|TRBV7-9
TGTGCCAGCTTCGGACAGGGCTTGAATACTGAAGCTTTCTTT
CASFGQGLNTEAFF
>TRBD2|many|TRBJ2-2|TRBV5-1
TGCGCCAGCAGCTGGGGACTAGCGGAGGCCCGGGGGGAGCTGTTTTTT
CASSWGLAEARGELFF
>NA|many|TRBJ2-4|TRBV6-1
TGTGCCAGCAGTGAAGAGGGGCTAGCCAAAAACATTCAGTACTTC
CASSEEGLAKNIQYF
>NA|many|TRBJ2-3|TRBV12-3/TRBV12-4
TGTGCCAGCAGTGGACAGAGCACAGATACGCAGTATTTT
CASSGQSTDTQYF
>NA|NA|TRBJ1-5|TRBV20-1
TGCAGTGCTAGAGACTTTGCCGGGTCCAGCGATCAGCCCCAGCATTTT
CSARDFAGSSDQPQHF
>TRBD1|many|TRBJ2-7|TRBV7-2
TGTGCCAGCAGCTTATCGGGACAGAACTACGAGCAGTACTTC
CASSLSGQNYEQYF
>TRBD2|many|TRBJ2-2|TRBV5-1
TGCGCCAGCAGCTCTAGACTAGCGGGAGGGCCCGCCGGGGAGCTGTTTTTT
CASSSRLAGGPAGELFF
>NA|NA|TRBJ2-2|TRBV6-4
TGTGCCAGCAGTGAAACTTATTCCGGGGAGCTGTTTTTT
CASSETYSGELFF
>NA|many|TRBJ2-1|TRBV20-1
TGCAGTGCAAGGAACCTGGGCACCTACAATGAGCAGTTCTTC
CSARNLGTYNEQFF
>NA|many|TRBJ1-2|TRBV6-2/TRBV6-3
TGTGCCAGCAGTAAACAGAATATTAACTATGGCTACACCTTC
CASSKQNINYGYTF
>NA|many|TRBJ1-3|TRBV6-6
TGTGCCAGCAGTTACCCAGTGGGGGGGGCTGGAAACACCATATATTTT
CASSYPVGGAGNTIYF
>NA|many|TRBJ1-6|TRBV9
TGTGCCAGCAGCGAGGACGTTAGGAGTGGCAATTCACCCCTCCACTTT
CASSEDVRSGNSPLHF
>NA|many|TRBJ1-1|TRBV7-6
TGTGCCAGCAGCTTAGGGGCACGGGGAAACACTGAAGCTTTCTTT
CASSLGARGNTEAFF
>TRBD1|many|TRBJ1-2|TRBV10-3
TGTGCCATCAATGAGAGACAGGGGAAAAACTATGGCTACACCTTC
CAINERQGKNYGYTF